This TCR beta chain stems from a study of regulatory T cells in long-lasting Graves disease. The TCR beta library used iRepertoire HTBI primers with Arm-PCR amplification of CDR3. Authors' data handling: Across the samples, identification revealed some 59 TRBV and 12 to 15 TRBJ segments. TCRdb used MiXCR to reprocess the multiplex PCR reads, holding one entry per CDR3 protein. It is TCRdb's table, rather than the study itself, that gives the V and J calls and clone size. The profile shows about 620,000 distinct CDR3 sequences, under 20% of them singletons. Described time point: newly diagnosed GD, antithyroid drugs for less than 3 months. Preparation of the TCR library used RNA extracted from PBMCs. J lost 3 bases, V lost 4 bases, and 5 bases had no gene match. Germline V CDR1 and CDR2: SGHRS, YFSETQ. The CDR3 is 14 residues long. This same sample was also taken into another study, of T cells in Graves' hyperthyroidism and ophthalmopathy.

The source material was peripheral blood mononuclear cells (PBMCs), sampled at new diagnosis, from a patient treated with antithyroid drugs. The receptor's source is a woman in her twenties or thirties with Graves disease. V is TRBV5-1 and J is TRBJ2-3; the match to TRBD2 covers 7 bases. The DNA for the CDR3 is TGCGCCAGCAGCCCCGAGCGGGAAACAGATACGCAGTATTTT. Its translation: CASSPERETDTQYF.